Each of the 13 T cell receptor beta chains below was sequenced from the same sample in a study of spatial heterogeneity in lung cancer. The sample's time point: blood at routine non-recurrence follow-up after resection. TCRdb reanalysed the 5' RACE reads using MiXCR and keeps one entry per CDR3 protein. The table has 110,000 or so distinct CDR3 sequences, 11% seen once; the top ten hold more than 20%. Source: PBMCs, taken at follow-up. These receptors all stem from a female donor with early-stage non-small cell lung cancer.

Ten or more counts support this clonotype. The rearrangement links TRBV3-1 to TRBJ1-1; D is possibly TRBD1 (5 bases). Trimming took 2 bases from V and 0 from J, leaving 10 bases between them. The CDR3 spans 15 residues. CDR1 and CDR2 (germline): LGHDT, YNNKEL (reference sequence). DNA of the CDR3: TGTGCCAGCAGCCAAACGGACATCATGAACACTGAAGCTTTCTTT. It translates to CASSQTDIMNTEAFF.

At least ten counts were recorded for this clonotype. The V gene is TRBV7-2, the J gene TRBJ2-3; 7 bases match TRBD2. The germline V gene has CDR1 SGHTA and CDR2 FQGNSA. The CDR3 is 16 residues long. Germline trimming cut 0 bases from V and 2 bases from J; bases unmatched to any gene: 5. This CDR3 is CASSLAGGGPTDTQYF. The CDR3 nucleotides read TGTGCCAGCAGCTTAGCTGGCGGGGGACCCACAGATACGCAGTATTTT. The entire variable domain, with the rest obtained from reference TRBV7-2 and TRBJ2-3, is as follows: GAGVSQSPSNKVTEKGKDVELRCDPISGHTALYWYRQSLGQGLEFLIYFQGNSAPDKSGLPSDRFSAERTGGSVSTLTIQRTQQEDSAVYLCASSLAGGGPTDTQYFGPGTRLTVL.

This sequence joins TRBV18 and TRBJ1-5; D not certain. The CDR3 is 17 residues long. Germline V lookup: CDR1 KGHSH, CDR2 LQKENI. V lost 2 bases to trimming and J lost 0 bases, with 14 bases between them. The CDR3 protein is CASSPRRITHSNQPQHF. The CDR3, as DNA: TGTGCCAGCTCACCAAGACGGATCACCCATAGCAATCAGCCCCAGCATTTT.

This clonotype was recorded many times. The chain uses TRBV7-3 and TRBJ2-3, with 8 bases that match TRBD2. The CDR3 spans 17 residues. V shed 1 base and J 2 bases; nucleotides not matched to a gene: 8. Germline CDR1 reads SGHTA; CDR2 reads FQGTGA. CDR3 sequence: CASSLKGSGTLTDTQYF. The CDR3 nucleotides read TGTGCCAGCAGCTTAAAGGGTAGCGGGACCCTCACAGATACGCAGTATTTT.

This chain links TRBV6-2 or TRBV6-3 with TRBJ1-1; D might be TRBD1 (5 bases). The germline V gene has CDR1 MNHEY and CDR2 SVGEGT. This CDR3 has 16 amino acids. V shed 1 base and J shed 5 bases, with 17 bases lying between them. The CDR3 here is CASSYYAWGYSTEAFF. CDR3 DNA sequence: TGTGCCAGCAGTTACTACGCTTGGGGGTATTCGACTGAAGCTTTCTTT.

This clonotype was recorded at least ten times. The chain couples TRBV6-1 to TRBJ2-2, with D possibly called TRBD1 or TRBD2 (6 bases each). CDR3 length: 16 residues. Trimming cost V 7 bases and J 2 bases, with 17 bases left between them. Germline V gives CDR1 MNHNS, CDR2 SASEGT. The CDR3 sequence: CASIPPGAGNTGELFF. In DNA, the CDR3 is TGTGCCAGCATCCCCCCGGGGGCGGGAAACACCGGGGAGCTGTTTTTT.

This clonotype was counted between two and nine times. The rearrangement links TRBV7-8 to TRBJ2-5; perhaps TRBD1 as D (6 bases). Trimming took off 1 base at V and 7 bases at J, with 13 bases between the two ends. Germline lookup yields CDR1 SGHVS and CDR2 FQNEAQ. The CDR3 runs 14 residues. CDR3 in amino acids: CASSLDRAVGTQYF. The CDR3, as DNA: TGTGCCAGCAGCTTAGACAGGGCGGTAGGGACCCAGTACTTC. The entire variable domain, with the rest obtained from reference TRBV7-8 and TRBJ2-5, is as follows: GAGVSQSPRYKVAKRGQDVALRCDPISGHVSLFWYQQALGQGPEFLTYFQNEAQLDKSGLPSDRFFAERPEGSVSTLKIQRTQQEDSAVYLCASSLDRAVGTQYFGPGTRLLVL.

The rearrangement uses TRBV6-5 and TRBJ1-4; weak D call: TRBD1 (6 bases). The CDR3 is 16 residues long. Germline V gene lookup returns CDR1 MNHEY and CDR2 SVGAGI. The germline V and J ends were trimmed by 0 bases and 5 bases, with 13 bases remaining between them. The CDR3 protein is CASSYSPDRPNEKLFF. The CDR3 DNA reads TGTGCCAGCAGTTACTCGCCGGACAGACCAAATGAAAAACTGTTTTTT.

This clonotype was seen ten or more times. The rearrangement joins TRBV7-2 to TRBJ1-3, with D unclear. V dropped 1 base and J dropped 5 bases, with 12 bases sitting between them. The CDR3 consists of 15 residues. Germline V gene data show CDR1 as SGHTA and CDR2 as FQGNSA. Here the CDR3 reads CASSLGLAYRNTIYF. The CDR3 bases are TGTGCCAGCAGCTTAGGGCTGGCGTATCGAAACACCATATATTTT.

This sequence joins TRBV7-8 and TRBJ2-6, with 9 bases aligning to TRBD1. Germline CDR1 and CDR2: SGHVS and FQNEAQ. Trimming at V came to 4 bases and at J to 2 bases, leaving 3 bases not matched to a gene. The CDR3 is 16 amino acids. CDR3 DNA sequence: TGTGCCAGCAGCTCTACAGGGGGCGCTGGGGCCAACGTCCTGACTTTC. Translated, it gives CASSSTGGAGANVLTF. Looking up the rest from reference TRBV7-8 and TRBJ2-6 gives the full variable domain: GAGVSQSPRYKVAKRGQDVALRCDPISGHVSLFWYQQALGQGPEFLTYFQNEAQLDKSGLPSDRFFAERPEGSVSTLKIQRTQQEDSAVYLCASSSTGGAGANVLTFGAGSRLTVL.

V is TRBV6-4 and J is TRBJ2-1; 8 nucleotides match TRBD1. The V gene end was trimmed by 6 bases and the J gene end by 7 bases; junction bases not matched to a gene: 5. CDR1 and CDR2 from the germline V gene are MRHNA and SNTAGT. The length of the CDR3 is 13 residues. The DNA of the CDR3 is TGTGCCAGCAGCAAGGACAGGGTAAATGAGCAGTTCTTC. It yields the protein CASSKDRVNEQFF.

This clonotype occurred a few times. The rearrangement uses TRBV7-9 and TRBJ2-7; 7 nucleotides agree with TRBD2. CDR1 and CDR2 (germline): SEHNR, FQNEAQ (reference sequence). This CDR3 has 14 amino acids. V was clipped by 0 bases and J by 6 bases; unmatched bases: 5. Here the CDR3 DNA reads TGTGCCAGCAGCTTAGCAACAGCGGGACGCGAGCAGTACGTC. It is translated as CASSLATAGREQYV.

The genes are TRBV20-1 and TRBJ1-1, with D possibly being TRBD1 (6 bases). The CDR3 extends over 13 amino acids. The V end lost 2 bases, the J end lost 4 bases, and 11 bases lay between the germline ends. The germline V gene encodes CDR1 DFQATT and CDR2 SNEGSKA (reference sequence). The CDR3 loop is CSARNAGVTEAFF. The CDR3 nucleotides are TGCAGTGCTAGAAACGCAGGGGTCACTGAAGCTTTCTTT.